The rows below give T cell receptor beta chains drawn from one sample of a study of blood T cells in healthy people across ages. In TCRdb, the 5' RACE reads were re-called with MiXCR into one record per CDR3 protein. The sample gives 1.2 million to 1.5 million distinct CDR3 sequences, almost 60% of which show up once; 6.5% to 8.5% is in the top ten. Sequencing input: blood. Receptor source: a man between 18 and 35 years old in good health. Each CDR3 is given with its conserved first and last residue. The D gene is left open where the match is weak. Clone size appears in some rows only: once, few, many, or a class for an expanded clone.

>.|TRBV6-6|.|TRBJ1-5
CASTPGPQNQPQHF
TGTGCCAGCACCCCGGGCCCCCAAAATCAGCCCCAGCATTTT
>.|TRBV15|.|TRBJ2-1
CATSRESSSYNEQFF
TGTGCCACCAGCAGAGAGTCCAGCTCCTACAATGAGCAGTTCTTC
>few|TRBV4-2|TRBD1|TRBJ2-1
CASSQIGQALSYNEQFF
TGTGCCAGCAGCCAAATAGGACAGGCCCTCTCCTACAATGAGCAGTTCTTC
>.|TRBV29-1|TRBD2|TRBJ2-3
CSVYLAGGGTQYF
TGCAGCGTTTACCTAGCGGGGGGGGGTACGCAGTATTTT
>few|TRBV6-5|.|TRBJ2-4
CASSFRDGIVQYF
TGTGCCAGCAGTTTCCGGGACGGGATAGTGCAGTACTTC
>many|TRBV20-1|TRBD1|TRBJ2-7
CSARGGTGGQYEQYF
TGCAGTGCTAGAGGTGGGACAGGGGGTCAATACGAGCAGTACTTC
>.|TRBV7-9|.|TRBJ1-2
CASSLGIGEDYGYTF
TGTGCCAGCAGCTTAGGGATCGGGGAGGACTATGGCTACACCTTC
>few|TRBV20-1|TRBD2|TRBJ2-5
CSAPRTSGGLGETQYF
TGCAGTGCTCCCCGGACTAGCGGGGGTTTGGGAGAGACCCAGTACTTC
>.|TRBV6-5|.|TRBJ2-4
CASSSAGADEQYF
TGTGCCAGCAGTTCCGCGGGGGCAGATGAGCAGTACTTC
>.|TRBV29-1|TRBD1|TRBJ2-7
CSVESGQDYEQYF
TGCAGCGTTGAGTCGGGACAGGACTACGAGCAGTACTTC
>.|TRBV25-1|.|TRBJ2-5
CASSVGGRETQYF
TGTGCCAGCAGTGTAGGGGGACGGGAGACCCAGTACTTC
>.|TRBV20-1|.|TRBJ1-2
CSAPPVGVSYGYTF
TGCAGTGCCCCACCCGTGGGGGTAAGCTATGGCTACACCTTC
>.|TRBV10-3|.|TRBJ1-1
CAIKQGRMDTEAFF
TGTGCCATCAAGCAGGGGAGGATGGACACTGAAGCTTTCTTT
>.|TRBV5-1|TRBD1|TRBJ2-5
CASSPNRGQGQETQYF
TGCGCCAGCAGCCCGAACCGGGGACAGGGACAAGAGACCCAGTACTTC
>.|TRBV2|.|TRBJ2-1
CASSDEWDKQFF
TGTGCCAGCAGTGATGAGTGGGACAAGCAGTTCTTC
>.|TRBV11-2|TRBD2|TRBJ2-1
CASILAGGSYNEQFF
TGTGCCAGCATCCTTGCGGGAGGCTCCTACAATGAGCAGTTCTTC
>.|TRBV10-3|.|TRBJ2-1
CAITDTSYNEQFF
TGTGCCATCACGGACACCTCTTACAATGAGCAGTTCTTC
>.|TRBV20-1|.|TRBJ1-2
CSARPADTNYGYTF
TGCAGTGCTAGGCCGGCGGACACAAACTATGGCTACACCTTC
>.|TRBV12-3/TRBV12-4|.|TRBJ2-7
CASSLGRQLTFLGYEQYF
TGTGCCAGCAGTTTAGGGCGGCAGCTAACCTTCCTTGGTTACGAGCAGTACTTC
>.|TRBV14|TRBD2|TRBJ2-1
CASSPSGLAGRAQFF
TGTGCCAGCAGCCCGTCAGGACTAGCGGGGAGGGCGCAGTTCTTC
>.|TRBV7-2|.|TRBJ1-4
CASRLSLWEKLFF
TGTGCCAGCAGATTGTCCCTTTGGGAAAAACTGTTTTTT
>.|TRBV6-1|.|TRBJ2-7
CASSGVSFYEQYF
TGTGCCAGCAGTGGTGTTAGCTTCTACGAGCAGTACTTC
>.|TRBV6-1|.|TRBJ2-1
CASSSTGGGLPRNEQFF
TGTGCCAGCAGCTCTACAGGGGGGGGCCTTCCCCGCAATGAGCAGTTCTTC
>few|TRBV4-1|TRBD1|TRBJ2-7
CASQGARSEQYF
TGCGCCAGCCAGGGGGCGCGAAGCGAGCAGTACTTC
>.|TRBV7-8|.|TRBJ2-7
CASSLRPPPYEQYF
TGTGCCAGCAGCTTACGCCCTCCTCCCTACGAGCAGTACTTC
>.|TRBV4-3|.|TRBJ2-5
CASSQATGTLKETQYF
TGCGCCAGCAGCCAAGCGACTGGGACACTTAAAGAGACCCAGTACTTC
>.|TRBV5-1|.|TRBJ2-3
CASSPAGRRPTDTQYF
TGCGCCAGCAGCCCGGCCGGACGGCGACCCACAGATACGCAGTATTTT